Listed below are T cell receptor beta chains from one sample, sequenced in a study of T cell responses to AZD1222 COVID-19 vaccine. TCRdb keeps only in-frame clones here, not all; method: immunoSEQ multiplex PCR. The sample holds approximately 70,000 clones, over 70% seen once. The material sequenced was peripheral blood, taken 28 days after the second AZD1222 dose. These receptors were obtained from an adult who received the AZD1222 COVID-19 vaccine. The CDR3 runs from the conserved cysteine through the conserved F or W. D genes are given only for firm matches. For some rows the clone size is stated as once, few or many, or as a class when expanded; others skip it.

j_gene: TRBJ2-1; v_gene: TRBV13; abundance: -; d_gene: -; CDR3nt: TGTGCCAGCAGCTTAATCGGGGATCTCTACAATGAGCAGTTCTTC; CDR3aa: CASSLIGDLYNEQFF
j_gene: TRBJ2-1; v_gene: TRBV5-4; abundance: -; d_gene: -; CDR3nt: TGTGCCAGCAGCTCCGACACTAACAATGAGCAGTTCTTC; CDR3aa: CASSSDTNNEQFF
j_gene: TRBJ2-7; v_gene: TRBV9; abundance: once; d_gene: -; CDR3nt: TGTGCCAGCAGCGTAGGCCCCGACCTATCCTACGAGCAGTACTTC; CDR3aa: CASSVGPDLSYEQYF
j_gene: TRBJ1-2; v_gene: TRBV24-1; abundance: -; d_gene: -; CDR3nt: TGTGCCACCAGTGATTTCGCGGGCTACACCTTC; CDR3aa: CATSDFAGYTF
j_gene: TRBJ2-3; v_gene: TRBV10-3; abundance: -; d_gene: -; CDR3nt: TGTGCCATCAGTGAGTCGGTTAGCACAGATACGCAGTATTTT; CDR3aa: CAISESVSTDTQYF
j_gene: TRBJ1-5; v_gene: TRBV11-2; abundance: once; d_gene: -; CDR3nt: TGTGCCAGCAGCCTCGGACCGGGTAGCAATCAGCCCCAGCATTTT; CDR3aa: CASSLGPGSNQPQHF
j_gene: TRBJ2-1; v_gene: TRBV6-6; abundance: -; d_gene: TRBD2; CDR3nt: TGTGCCAGCAGTCCTACAAGACTAGCGGGAGTAGGCTATGAGCAGTTCTTC; CDR3aa: CASSPTRLAGVGYEQFF
j_gene: TRBJ2-3; v_gene: TRBV18; abundance: -; d_gene: -; CDR3nt: TGTGCCAGCTCACCATCTGAAACCCCGCTCGATACGCAGTATTTT; CDR3aa: CASSPSETPLDTQYF
j_gene: TRBJ1-3; v_gene: TRBV7-9; abundance: -; d_gene: -; CDR3nt: TGTGCCACTCTTGGAAACACCATATATTTT; CDR3aa: CATLGNTIYF
j_gene: TRBJ1-1; v_gene: TRBV7-9; abundance: -; d_gene: -; CDR3nt: TGTGCCAGCAGCTTCCGAACAGCAAACACTGAAGCTTTCTTT; CDR3aa: CASSFRTANTEAFF
j_gene: TRBJ2-3; v_gene: TRBV28; abundance: once; d_gene: -; CDR3nt: TGTGCCAGCAGTTCAGCCTCATCTGGGGGGTCCACAGATACGCAGTATTTT; CDR3aa: CASSSASSGGSTDTQYF
j_gene: TRBJ1-1; v_gene: TRBV7-9; abundance: -; d_gene: -; CDR3nt: TGTGCCGAGTGGGGTTCCGGGACATGGGGGTCGAACACTGAAGCTTTCTTT; CDR3aa: CAEWGSGTWGSNTEAFF
j_gene: TRBJ2-4; v_gene: TRBV2; abundance: -; d_gene: -; CDR3nt: TGTGCCAGACGCCCTTCATTCAATCAGGTAGTGGGGAAGGCCAAAAACATTCAGTACTTC; CDR3aa: CARRPSFNQVVGKAKNIQYF
j_gene: TRBJ1-2; v_gene: TRBV7-9; abundance: -; d_gene: -; CDR3nt: TGTGCCAGCAGCTTAGTTGGGGGGCCTCCGTATGGCTACACCTTC; CDR3aa: CASSLVGGPPYGYTF
j_gene: TRBJ1-6; v_gene: TRBV5-4; abundance: -; d_gene: TRBD1; CDR3nt: TGTGCCAGCAGCTTGGAGCGACAGGGCCGTTCACCCCTCCACTTT; CDR3aa: CASSLERQGRSPLHF
j_gene: TRBJ2-3; v_gene: TRBV7-2; abundance: -; d_gene: -; CDR3nt: TGTGCCAGCAGCTTAGTTGGCGGTGATACGCAGTATTTT; CDR3aa: CASSLVGGDTQYF
j_gene: TRBJ2-3; v_gene: TRBV11-2; abundance: -; d_gene: -; CDR3nt: TGTGCCAGCAGTAGACGACCAATACAAACAGATACGCAGTATTTT; CDR3aa: CASSRRPIQTDTQYF
j_gene: TRBJ2-4; v_gene: TRBV7-2; abundance: -; d_gene: TRBD1; CDR3nt: TGTGCCAGCAGCCCCGGCAGGGGGCTGAACATTCAGTACTTC; CDR3aa: CASSPGRGLNIQYF
j_gene: TRBJ2-5; v_gene: TRBV28; abundance: -; d_gene: TRBD1; CDR3nt: TGTGCCACCAATACTTGGAGACAGGGTAAAGAGACCCAGTACTTC; CDR3aa: CATNTWRQGKETQYF
j_gene: TRBJ1-2; v_gene: TRBV20-1; abundance: -; d_gene: -; CDR3nt: TGCAGTGCTAGAGTGGGGGGAGGCTACACCTTC; CDR3aa: CSARVGGGYTF
j_gene: TRBJ2-7; v_gene: TRBV27; abundance: few; d_gene: TRBD2; CDR3nt: TGTGCCAGCAGAAGCGGACTAGCGGGCCTCTACGAGCAGTACTTC; CDR3aa: CASRSGLAGLYEQYF
j_gene: TRBJ2-1; v_gene: TRBV10-3; abundance: -; d_gene: TRBD1; CDR3nt: TGTGCCATCAGATCGGGACAGCTCCTCGTCTCGGATGAGCAGTTCTTC; CDR3aa: CAIRSGQLLVSDEQFF
j_gene: TRBJ1-2; v_gene: TRBV19; abundance: few; d_gene: -; CDR3nt: TGTGCCAGTAGTATAGACCGGGACAAACCAACCTTC; CDR3aa: CASSIDRDKPTF
j_gene: TRBJ2-7; v_gene: TRBV5-6; abundance: -; d_gene: TRBD2; CDR3nt: TGTGCCAGCAGCTTCGGTAGCGGGGGGTACGAGCAGTACTTC; CDR3aa: CASSFGSGGYEQYF
j_gene: TRBJ1-1; v_gene: TRBV5-1; abundance: -; d_gene: TRBD1; CDR3nt: TGCGCCAGCAGCTCCGGGACAGGGTGGATGAACACTGAAGCTTTCTTT; CDR3aa: CASSSGTGWMNTEAFF
j_gene: TRBJ2-2; v_gene: TRBV3-1/TRBV3-2; abundance: -; d_gene: TRBD1; CDR3nt: TGTGCCAGCAGCCATGGGGGACAGCACACCGGGGAGCTGTTTTTT; CDR3aa: CASSHGGQHTGELFF
j_gene: TRBJ2-1; v_gene: TRBV5-1; abundance: few; d_gene: TRBD2; CDR3nt: TGCGCCAGCAGCTTGCTAGCGGGCCTCTACAATGAGCAGTTCTTC; CDR3aa: CASSLLAGLYNEQFF
j_gene: TRBJ1-1; v_gene: TRBV28; abundance: -; d_gene: -; CDR3nt: TGTGCCAGCAATTCCCTATCGGACTGGGCAGTCACTGAAGCTTTCTTT; CDR3aa: CASNSLSDWAVTEAFF
j_gene: TRBJ2-3; v_gene: TRBV30; abundance: -; d_gene: TRBD1; CDR3nt: TGTGCCTGTTCTCCCGGGACAGCCACAGATACGCAGTATTTT; CDR3aa: CACSPGTATDTQYF
j_gene: TRBJ1-1; v_gene: TRBV20-1; abundance: -; d_gene: -; CDR3nt: TGCAGTGCTAGTAACAGGGTCAGTGAAGCTTTCTTT; CDR3aa: CSASNRVSEAFF
j_gene: TRBJ1-2; v_gene: TRBV7-6; abundance: -; d_gene: -; CDR3nt: TGTGCCAGCAGCTTAACGGGATGGGGCTATGGCTACACCTTC; CDR3aa: CASSLTGWGYGYTF
j_gene: TRBJ2-5; v_gene: TRBV18; abundance: -; d_gene: TRBD2; CDR3nt: TGTGCCAGCTCATCCTTATCCCTAGCGGGAGTAGGAGAGACCCAGTACTTC; CDR3aa: CASSSLSLAGVGETQYF
j_gene: TRBJ1-1; v_gene: TRBV25-1; abundance: -; d_gene: -; CDR3nt: TGTGCCAGCAGTGACCCTGTGCGGATGGACGGGAACACTGAAGCTTTCTTT; CDR3aa: CASSDPVRMDGNTEAFF
j_gene: TRBJ2-5; v_gene: TRBV5-6; abundance: -; d_gene: TRBD2; CDR3nt: TGTGCCAGCAGCTCCGCGACTAGCGGAGCTCAAGAGACCCAGTACTTC; CDR3aa: CASSSATSGAQETQYF
j_gene: TRBJ2-7; v_gene: TRBV5-4; abundance: -; d_gene: TRBD2; CDR3nt: TGTGCCAGCAGCTTCGAGGGAGGGCCCCACGAGCAGTACTTC; CDR3aa: CASSFEGGPHEQYF
j_gene: TRBJ2-5; v_gene: TRBV2; abundance: -; d_gene: -; CDR3nt: TGTGCCAGCAGTGCCTCGCAGGCAAAATTCTCCTTGGGAGAGACCCAGTACTTC; CDR3aa: CASSASQAKFSLGETQYF
j_gene: TRBJ1-4; v_gene: TRBV30; abundance: -; d_gene: -; CDR3nt: TGTGCCTGGAGAGGGACTACTAATGAAAAACTGTTTTTT; CDR3aa: CAWRGTTNEKLFF
j_gene: TRBJ2-1; v_gene: TRBV28; abundance: -; d_gene: TRBD2; CDR3nt: TGTGCCAGCAGTTTATTTGGTCTAGCGGGCAATGAGCAGTTCTTC; CDR3aa: CASSLFGLAGNEQFF
j_gene: TRBJ2-7; v_gene: TRBV5-1; abundance: -; d_gene: -; CDR3nt: TGCGCCAGCGGCCTTCCAAGCTCCTACGAGCAGTACTTC; CDR3aa: CASGLPSSYEQYF
j_gene: TRBJ2-1; v_gene: TRBV18; abundance: many; d_gene: -; CDR3nt: TGTGCCAGCTCACCTTCGGCAATAGGGGCGAATGAGCAGTTCTTC; CDR3aa: CASSPSAIGANEQFF
j_gene: TRBJ1-6; v_gene: TRBV24-1; abundance: -; d_gene: TRBD1; CDR3nt: TGTGCCACCCAGGGGGCGGCCAATTCACCCCTCCACTTT; CDR3aa: CATQGAANSPLHF
j_gene: TRBJ1-2; v_gene: TRBV6-5; abundance: -; d_gene: -; CDR3nt: TGTGCCAGCAGACTGTACAGGGCGGGGGGCTACACCTTC; CDR3aa: CASRLYRAGGYTF
j_gene: TRBJ2-7; v_gene: TRBV7-9; abundance: few; d_gene: -; CDR3nt: TGTGCCAGCAGCCCCGACGGTAGCTCCTACGAGCAGTACTTC; CDR3aa: CASSPDGSSYEQYF
j_gene: TRBJ1-5; v_gene: TRBV7-8; abundance: -; d_gene: -; CDR3nt: TGTGCCAGCAACCCTATGGGGGGGCTCGTTCCGATGCCCCAGCATTTT; CDR3aa: CASNPMGGLVPMPQHF
j_gene: TRBJ1-4; v_gene: TRBV5-1; abundance: -; d_gene: TRBD1; CDR3nt: TGCGCCAGCAGCGCCCAGGGGGCCGATGAAAAACTGTTTTTT; CDR3aa: CASSAQGADEKLFF
j_gene: TRBJ2-2; v_gene: TRBV5-6; abundance: -; d_gene: -; CDR3nt: TGTGCCAGCAGCGGTATTACCGGGGAGCTGTTTTTT; CDR3aa: CASSGITGELFF
j_gene: TRBJ1-5; v_gene: TRBV28; abundance: -; d_gene: -; CDR3nt: TGTGCCAGCATCACAGGGCTGGGGCCCCAGCATTTT; CDR3aa: CASITGLGPQHF
j_gene: TRBJ2-7; v_gene: TRBV5-6; abundance: once; d_gene: TRBD1; CDR3nt: TGTGCCAGCAGCAAAGTACGGGACAGGGACGCCTACGAGCAGTACTTC; CDR3aa: CASSKVRDRDAYEQYF
j_gene: TRBJ1-3; v_gene: TRBV6-1; abundance: -; d_gene: -; CDR3nt: TGTGCCAGCAGTGATACCTCTGGAAACACCATATATTTT; CDR3aa: CASSDTSGNTIYF